The 23 T cell receptor beta chains below come from one sample, sequenced in a study of blood T cell repertoires in COVID-19. The table came from immunoSEQ multiplex PCR; TCRdb's copy has only in-frame clones and leaves some out. The table lists approximately 300,000 clones, roughly 90% of them singletons, with approximately 5.2% in the top ten. The sequenced sample consisted of PBMCs or T cells enriched from blood (not recorded which). The source of these receptors is a man in his 60s who had recovered from COVID-19.

Worth noting for this clone: At one boundary the junction diverges from the germline segment, which might be a read error. This specimen includes other DNA sequences encoding the same CDR3. The chain is built from TRBV6-1 and TRBJ1-1; 7 bases match TRBD1. Germline CDR1 is MNHNS and CDR2 is SASEGT. CDR3 length: 14 amino acids. The CDR3 here is CASSEDRVNTEAFF. The DNA for the CDR3 is TGTGCCAGCAGCGAAGACAGGGTGAACACTGAAGCTTTCTTT.

This rearrangement joins TRBV7-8 to TRBJ1-5, with D maybe TRBD1 (5 bases). The CDR3 is 16 amino acids. Trimming pared 0 bases from V and 5 bases from J, leaving 14 bases between. Per the germline V gene, CDR1 is SGHVS and CDR2 is FQNEAQ. The CDR3 sequence: CASSLATFGHDQPQHF. DNA for the CDR3: TGTGCCAGCAGCTTAGCGACGTTCGGACACGATCAGCCCCAGCATTTT.

As concerns this clone: The sample holds other DNA sequences that translate to the same CDR3. The chain combines TRBV11-3 with TRBJ2-1; no definite D call. Deletions cut 1 base from V and 4 bases from J, with 5 bases between. This CDR3 contains 13 residues. Germline values: CDR1 SGHNT, CDR2 YENEEA. CDR3 amino acids: CASSLGLYNEQFF. For the CDR3, the DNA is TGTGCCAGCAGCTTAGGTCTTTACAATGAGCAGTTCTTC.

The chain employs TRBV6-1 and TRBJ1-3; 8 nucleotides match TRBD1. With 0 bases clipped from V and 7 bases from J, the junction kept 2 bases outside the gene matches. In germline, CDR1 is MNHNS, CDR2 SASEGT. There are 14 residues in the CDR3. The CDR3 is CASSEAAGGNTIYF. DNA for the CDR3: TGTGCCAGCAGTGAAGCGGCAGGGGGCAACACCATATATTTT.

The genes are TRBV27 and TRBJ2-1, with a weak D call TRBD2 (5 bases). V lost 0 bases to trimming and J lost 3 bases, with 12 bases between them. Germline V gene lookup returns CDR1 MNHEY and CDR2 SMNVEV (reference sequence). The CDR3 is made up of 16 amino acids. DNA for the CDR3: TGTGCCAGCAGTTTATCTAGAGGGAATTTCTACAATGAGCAGTTCTTC. Amino acid sequence: CASSLSRGNFYNEQFF.

The rearrangement joins TRBV5-1 to TRBJ1-3; D ambiguous. V was cut by 4 bases and J by 0 bases, with 14 bases left in between. In germline, CDR1 is SGHRS, CDR2 YFSETQ. The CDR3 loop spans 16 amino acids. In nucleotides, the CDR3 is TGCGCCAGCAGCATTGGAGGTCCAGTCTCTGGAAACACCATATATTTT. Protein: CASSIGGPVSGNTIYF.

In this sample, this clone turned up a few times. V is TRBV6-5 and J is TRBJ1-3; maybe TRBD1 (5 bases). The CDR3 runs to 15 residues. The V end was cut by 0 bases, the J end by 2 bases, with 8 bases between. The germline V gene has CDR1 MNHEY and CDR2 SVGAGI. The CDR3 sequence: CASSYSPRAGNTIYF. CDR3 sequence (DNA): TGTGCCAGCAGTTACTCGCCCAGGGCTGGAAACACCATATATTTT.

The V call is TRBV21-1, the J call TRBJ1-5; the listed D gene, TRBD1, was not tested against the DNA. TRBV21-1 is a listed pseudogene. This CDR3 is built from 17 residues. This CDR3 is CASSKAGTGRRIQPQHF. The DNA of the CDR3 is TGTGCCAGCAGCAAAGCAGGGACAGGGCGGAGGATCCAGCCCCAGCATTTT.

CDR3 coding DNA: TGTGCCAGCAGCTTGTGGCCCCAGGGGGCGAGAGGCTACACCTTC. Translated: CASSLWPQGARGYTF. The chain recombines TRBV5-4 with TRBJ1-2; TRBD1 matches at 8 bases. CDR1 and CDR2 (germline): SGHNT, YYREEE (reference sequence). The CDR3 totals 15 residues. Trimming at V came to 1 base and at J to 8 bases, leaving 10 bases not matched to a gene. The full variable domain, rest sourced from reference TRBV5-4 and TRBJ1-2, is ETGVTQSPTHLIKTRGQQVTLRCSSQSGHNTVSWYQQALGQGPQFIFQYYREEENGRGNFPPRFSGLQFPNYSSELNVNALELDDSALYLCASSLWPQGARGYTFGSGTRLTVV.

V usage is TRBV7-2 and J usage is TRBJ1-1; D not resolved. Germline CDR1 SGHTA, CDR2 FQGNSA. Trimming removed 8 bases at V and 5 bases at J, with 18 bases between. This CDR3 contains 14 residues. CDR3 sequence reads: CASGPLAGRTEAFF. CDR3 in DNA: TGTGCCAGCGGCCCCCTCGCGGGGAGGACTGAAGCTTTCTTT.

This sequence joins TRBV21-1 and TRBJ1-2; TRBD1 reflects the table's D call only, with no check against the DNA. TRBV21-1 is annotated as a pseudogene. There are 19 residues in the CDR3. CDR3 nucleotides: TGTGCCAGCAGCAAAAGAAAGTCCCGACGGGACAAAGCTAACTATGGCTACACCTTC. Translating gives CASSKRKSRRDKANYGYTF.

The chain combines TRBV10-3 with TRBJ1-3; tentative D call: TRBD1 (5 bases). The CDR3 covers 12 residues. The V end was cut by 8 bases, the J end by 4 bases, with 9 bases between. The germline CDR1 and CDR2 sequences are ENHRY and SYGVKD. The CDR3: CAISGNGNTIYF. The CDR3 DNA sequence: TGTGCCATCTCAGGGAACGGAAACACCATATATTTT.

This clone showed up just once. The V and J genes are TRBV3-1 (or the pseudogene TRBV3-2) and TRBJ1-6; possibly TRBD1 for D (5 bases). Trimming shortened V by 1 base and J by 6 bases, and 10 bases separated the two germline ends. Per germline, CDR1 LGHDT and CDR2 YNNKEL (reference sequence). This CDR3 is built from 15 residues. The CDR3, as DNA: TGTGCCAGCAGCCAAGGACAGCTCCGTAATTCACCCCTCCACTTT. This gives the protein CASSQGQLRNSPLHF.

The chain recombines TRBV18 with TRBJ2-5, with TRBD1 matching 7 bases. From germline, CDR1 is KGHSH and CDR2 LQKENI. J was trimmed by 4 bases and V by 0 bases; bases with no gene match: 8. The CDR3 length is 16 residues. CDR3 nucleotides: TGTGCCAGCTCACCACCCTTTACAGGGACAGCAGAGACCCAGTACTTC. Translated: CASSPPFTGTAETQYF.

The V call is TRBV9, the J call TRBJ2-1, with TRBD2 matching over 10 bases. The V gene end was trimmed by 1 base and the J gene end by 2 bases; junction bases not matched to a gene: 0. The CDR3 consists of 15 residues. Germline V gene data show CDR1 as SGDLS and CDR2 as YYNGEE. The CDR3 loop reads CASSVLAGAYNEQFF. CDR3 DNA: TGTGCCAGCAGCGTACTAGCGGGAGCCTACAATGAGCAGTTCTTC.

The table lists this clone with a count of one. V gene TRBV19 combines with J gene TRBJ2-2, with D tentatively TRBD1 (6 bases). V gave up 6 bases and J gave up 3 bases, with 17 bases separating them. This CDR3 has 16 amino acids. Germline CDR1 LNHDA, CDR2 SQIVND (reference sequence). This CDR3 reads CASSTPGQLDTGELFF. The CDR3 bases are TGTGCCAGTAGCACCCCCGGACAGCTTGACACCGGGGAGCTGTTTTTT.

The chain uses TRBV5-8 and TRBJ1-4; 7 bases are shared with TRBD1. The J segment lost 4 bases and the V segment lost 4 bases, leaving 7 bases of the junction unmatched. Germline CDR1 and CDR2: SGHTS and YDEGEE. CDR3 size: 15 residues. The CDR3 reads CASSQRPGGNEKLFF. In DNA, the CDR3 is TGTGCCAGCAGCCAGCGGCCAGGGGGTAATGAAAAACTGTTTTTT.

The rearrangement uses TRBV3-1 (or the pseudogene TRBV3-2) and TRBJ2-3; TRBD2 matches 10 bases. The junction had 6 bases not matched to a gene; V was cut back by 1 base and J by 11 bases. The germline V gene has CDR1 LGHDT and CDR2 YNNKEL (reference sequence). This CDR3 has 14 residues. The CDR3 coding sequence is TGTGCCAGCAGCCAAGTGGCTAGCGGGAGTTGGCAGTATTTT. It yields the protein CASSQVASGSWQYF.

The gene calls are TRBV6-5 and TRBJ2-1; TRBD1 aligns across 8 bases. Germline V gene lookup returns CDR1 MNHEY and CDR2 SVGAGI. Trimming took 5 bases from V and 0 from J; bases not matched to a gene: 3. The CDR3 has 15 amino acids. CDR3 in DNA: TGTGCCAGCAGTACCGACAGGGGCTCCTACAATGAGCAGTTCTTC. It is translated as CASSTDRGSYNEQFF.

As DNA, the CDR3 is TGTGCCAGCAGTGGGGTCGAGACTAGCGACCTTTCCTACAATGAGCAGTTCTTC. Residues: CASSGVETSDLSYNEQFF. V usage is TRBV7-9 and J usage is TRBJ2-1; 8 nucleotides match TRBD2. This CDR3 is built from 18 residues. V was clipped by 6 bases and J by 1 base; unmatched bases: 14. Germline V CDR1 and CDR2: SEHNR, FQNEAQ (reference sequence).

V is TRBV5-1 and J is TRBJ2-2; 9 bases fit TRBD1. Trimming took 1 base from V and 5 from J; bases not matched to a gene: 3. Per germline, CDR1 SGHRS and CDR2 YFSETQ. This CDR3 region has 15 residues. The CDR3 DNA reads TGCGCCAGCAGCTTGAACAGGGGGCAAACCGGGGAGCTGTTTTTT. This translates into CASSLNRGQTGELFF.

This chain uses TRBV11-1 with TRBJ2-7; D might be TRBD1 (6 bases). V lost 5 bases, J lost 1 base, and 12 bases lay in between. This CDR3 has 14 residues. The germline V gene has CDR1 SGHAT and CDR2 FQDESV (reference sequence). CDR3 nucleotide sequence: TGTGCCAGCAGCGACACCGGGACATCCTACGAGCAGTACTTC. It specifies CASSDTGTSYEQYF.

V is TRBV6-4 and J is TRBJ2-1; D is possibly TRBD2 (5 bases). V was clipped by 5 bases and J by 6 bases, with 17 bases between them. The CDR3 length is 15 residues. Germline lookup yields CDR1 MRHNA and CDR2 SNTAGT. The DNA for the CDR3 is TGTGCCAGCAGTTTAAGCGGCCCACAGAGCAATGAGCAGTTCTTC. This gives the protein CASSLSGPQSNEQFF.